This paragraph covers one TCR beta chain sequence. Antigen: not known. Some clones are missing from TCRdb's copy, which holds only in-frame ones; the method was immunoSEQ multiplex PCR. The table shows tens of thousands of clones, with roughly 80% occurring only once. The data were obtained in a study of PD-1 blockade in classical Hodgkin lymphoma. Study-wide findings and caveats: Patients who began taking nivolumab under 1 year after ASCT were left out. Whoever responded completely had baseline diversity much like that seen in newly diagnosed patients. Newly diagnosed patients were reported to exhibit reduced baseline TCR diversity relative to healthy donors.

In every patient, relapse followed autologous stem cell transplantation, while exposure to brentuximab vedotin differed. Thawed PBMCs yielded CD4+ T cells through magnetic negative selection. Best response was recorded as complete response, partial response or progressive disease. CDR1 is LNHDA and CDR2 is SQIVND in the germline V gene (reference sequence). The V and J ends lost 3 bases and 5 bases, in that order; junction bases with no gene match: 4. The CDR3 length is 15 residues. This rearrangement joins TRBV19 to TRBJ1-6, with 7 positions matching TRBD1. This receptor was taken from a human donor with classical Hodgkin lymphoma. The sample consisted of CD4+ T cells from blood, taken at baseline. Here the CDR3 reads CASSIGRGNNSPLHF. The CDR3 nucleotides are TGTGCCAGTAGTATTGGCAGGGGGAATAATTCACCCCTCCACTTT. The whole variable domain, filled in from reference TRBV19 and TRBJ1-6, reads DGGITQSPKYLFRKEGQNVTLSCEQNLNHDAMYWYRQDPGQGLRLIYYSQIVNDFQKGDIAEGYSVSREKKESFPLTVTSAQKNPTAFYLCASSIGRGNNSPLHFGNGTRLTVT.